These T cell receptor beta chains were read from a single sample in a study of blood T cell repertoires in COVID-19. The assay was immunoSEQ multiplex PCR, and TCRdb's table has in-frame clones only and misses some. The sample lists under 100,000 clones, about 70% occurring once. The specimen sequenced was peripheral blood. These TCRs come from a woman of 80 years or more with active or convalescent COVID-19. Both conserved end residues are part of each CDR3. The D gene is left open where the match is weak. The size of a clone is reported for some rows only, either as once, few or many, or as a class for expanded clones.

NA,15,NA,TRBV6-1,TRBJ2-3,TGTGCCAGCAGTGAACCGGGACTTGAGGCAGATACGCAGTATTTT,CASSEPGLEADTQYF
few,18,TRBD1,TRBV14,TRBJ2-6,TGTGCCAGCAGCCACCTGGACAGGGCCAGCTCTGGGGCCAACGTCCTGACTTTC,CASSHLDRASSGANVLTF
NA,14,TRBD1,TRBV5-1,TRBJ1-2,TGCGCCAGCAGCTTGTCCGGGGACAGCTATGGCTACACCTTC,CASSLSGDSYGYTF
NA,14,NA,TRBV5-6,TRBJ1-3,TGTGCCAGCAGCTTGGGAGGAGGCGGAAACACCATATATTTT,CASSLGGGGNTIYF
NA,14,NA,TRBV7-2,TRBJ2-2,TGTGCCAGCAGCTGGGGACTCAACACCGGGGAGCTGTTTTTT,CASSWGLNTGELFF
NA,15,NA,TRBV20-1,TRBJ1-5,TGCAGTGCTAGTAGGCGTATAAACTCGGAGCAGCCCCAGCATTTT,CSASRRINSEQPQHF
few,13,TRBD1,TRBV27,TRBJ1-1,TGTGCCAGCAGCATAGGGGGCGACACTGAAGCTTTCTTT,CASSIGGDTEAFF
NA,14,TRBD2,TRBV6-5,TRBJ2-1,TGTGCCAGCACGGCTAGCGGGGGGGCTAATGAGCAGTTCTTC,CASTASGGANEQFF
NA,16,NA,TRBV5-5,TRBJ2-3,TGTGCCAGCAGCGAGGGAGCCACCTTGGGCACAGATACGCAGTATTTT,CASSEGATLGTDTQYF
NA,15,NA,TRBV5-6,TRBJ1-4,TGTGCCAGCAGCTTTTGGGGCTGGGAAACCGAAAAACTGTTTTTT,CASSFWGWETEKLFF
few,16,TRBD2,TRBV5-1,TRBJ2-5,TGCGCCAGCAGCCCTGGCTGGCGGGGGGGCCAAGAGACCCAGTACTTC,CASSPGWRGGQETQYF
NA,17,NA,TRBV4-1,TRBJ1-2,TGCGCCAGCAGCCATGATCGGGGGGGAGCCCAGGCGGATGGCTACACCTTC,CASSHDRGGAQADGYTF
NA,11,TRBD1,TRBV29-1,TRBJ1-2,TGCAGCACATGGACAGGGGAGGGCTACACCTTC,CSTWTGEGYTF
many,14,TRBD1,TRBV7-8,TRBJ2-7,TGTGCCAGCAGTCAATGGACAGGTGGTTACGAGCAGTACTTC,CASSQWTGGYEQYF
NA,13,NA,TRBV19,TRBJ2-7,TGTGCCAGTAGTATCTTGGTCCGGGACGAGCAGTACTTC,CASSILVRDEQYF
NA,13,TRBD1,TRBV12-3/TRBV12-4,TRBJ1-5,TGTGCCTGCAGGTCAGGGGGGAATCAGCCCCAGCATTTT,CACRSGGNQPQHF
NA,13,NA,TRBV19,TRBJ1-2,TGTGCCAGTGACTTAGGCGGGATGTTTGGCTACACCTTC,CASDLGGMFGYTF
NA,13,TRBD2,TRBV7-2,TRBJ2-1,TGTGCCAGCAGCCCGACTAGCGGGAGTGAGCAGTTCTTC,CASSPTSGSEQFF
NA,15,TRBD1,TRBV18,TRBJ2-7,TGTGCCAGCTCACCAATCGACAGGGGCTCCTACGAGCAGTACTTC,CASSPIDRGSYEQYF
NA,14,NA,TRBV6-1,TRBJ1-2,TGTGCCAGCAGTGAACCGAAACAGCTCTATGGCTACACCTTC,CASSEPKQLYGYTF
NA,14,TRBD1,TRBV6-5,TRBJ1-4,TGTGCCAGCAGGCGGACAGGGTTGGGTGAAAAACTGTTTTTT,CASRRTGLGEKLFF
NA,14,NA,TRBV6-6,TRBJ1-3,TGTGCCAGCAGTAAACATGACTCTGGAAACACCATATATTTT,CASSKHDSGNTIYF
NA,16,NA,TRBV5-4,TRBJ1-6,TGTGCCAGCAGCGAGCCAGGGGACCCAATTAATTCACCCCTCCACTTT,CASSEPGDPINSPLHF
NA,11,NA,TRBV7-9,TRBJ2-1,TGTGCCAGCAGCCGAGACAGAGAGCAGTTCTTC,CASSRDREQFF
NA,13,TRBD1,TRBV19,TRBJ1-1,TGTGCCAGTAGTACCCCGACAGGGCGTATAGCTTTCTTT,CASSTPTGRIAFF
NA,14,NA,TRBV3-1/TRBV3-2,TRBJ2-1,TGTGCCAGCAGCCAGGCAGGGACCTACAATGAGCAGTTCTTC,CASSQAGTYNEQFF
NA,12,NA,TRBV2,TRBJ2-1,TGTGCCGGGGCAGTCAGTTACAATGAGCAGTTCTTC,CAGAVSYNEQFF
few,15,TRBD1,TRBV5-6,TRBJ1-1,TGTGCCAGCAGCTTCCATGGACAGGGAAACACTGAAGCTTTCTTT,CASSFHGQGNTEAFF
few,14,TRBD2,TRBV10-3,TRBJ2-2,TGTGCCATCAAGGGAACTAGCGACATTGGGGAGCTGTTTTTT,CAIKGTSDIGELFF
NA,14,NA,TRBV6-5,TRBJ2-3,TGTGCCAGCAGTTACAGTGCACCAGGGCGTACGCAGTATTTT,CASSYSAPGRTQYF
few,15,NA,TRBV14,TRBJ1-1,TGTGCCAGCAGCCAAAACATGAATACAGGGTCTGAAGCTTTCTTT,CASSQNMNTGSEAFF
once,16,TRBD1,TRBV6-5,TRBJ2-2,TGTGCCAGCAGTTACCTGGCAGGGGGCGCGACCGGGGAGCTGTTTTTT,CASSYLAGGATGELFF
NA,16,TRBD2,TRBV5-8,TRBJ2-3,TGTGCCAGCAGCTTGCACGGCCTAGCGGGGGCAGATACGCAGTATTTT,CASSLHGLAGADTQYF
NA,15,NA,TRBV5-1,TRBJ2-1,TGCGCCAGCAGCTTGGATGGGAGCTCCTACAATGAGCAGTTCTTC,CASSLDGSSYNEQFF
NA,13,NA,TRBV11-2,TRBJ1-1,TGTGCCAGCTGCGTTTTGTCGAACACTGAAGCTTTCTTT,CASCVLSNTEAFF
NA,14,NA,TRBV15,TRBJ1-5,TGTGCCACCAGCAGAGAACTGGGAGATCAGCCCCAGCATTTT,CATSRELGDQPQHF
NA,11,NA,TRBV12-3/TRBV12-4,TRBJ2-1,TGTGCCAGCAGTTTAGCGGGGGGGCAGTTCTTC,CASSLAGGQFF
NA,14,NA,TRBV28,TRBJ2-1,TGTGCCAGCAGTTCGTCTGCTCAGGAAATAGAGCAGTTCTTC,CASSSSAQEIEQFF
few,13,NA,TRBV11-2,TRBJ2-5,TGTGCCAGCAGCTTCGGGTGGCAAGAGACCCAGTACTTC,CASSFGWQETQYF
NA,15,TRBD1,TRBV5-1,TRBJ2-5,TGCGCCAGCAGCTTGGGACCGGACAGGGGGGAGACCCAGTACTTC,CASSLGPDRGETQYF
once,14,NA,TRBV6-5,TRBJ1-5,TGTGCCAGCAGGGAGACAGGCTCCAATCAGCCCCAGCATTTT,CASRETGSNQPQHF
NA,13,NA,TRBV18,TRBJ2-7,TGTGCCAGCTCACCACTAACAGGCCACGAGCAGTACTTC,CASSPLTGHEQYF
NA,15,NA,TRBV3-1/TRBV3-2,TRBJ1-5,TGTGCCAGCAGCCAAGAGGGCCAGGTCAATCAGCCCCAGCATTTT,CASSQEGQVNQPQHF